This TCR beta chain is drawn from a study of T cells generated in artificial thymic organoids (dated by TCRdb to about 2017). In terms of the full investigation: The TCR alpha and beta CDR3 repertoires of CD8 single positive T cells derived from in vitro artificial thymic organoids were compared with those of thymic and peripheral blood naive CD8 T cells. The repertoire sequencing data shown were described as representative of three independent experiments. Summary of the overall study and its limitations: CD8 single positive T cells derived from organoids showed physiological TCR clonotype diversity comparable to the diversity seen in thymic and blood naive CD8 T cells.

Non-mobilized peripheral blood was obtained from healthy adult donors. Primary CD8+ T cells were enriched with magnetic beads using the Miltenyi CD8+ T cell Isolation Kit. Naive CD8 T cells from blood were sorted by FACS as CD3+TCRalphabeta+CD8+CD45RO-CCR7+ cells prior to RNA extraction. For each sample, the RNeasy Micro kit was used to purify total RNA from about 40,000 to 200,000 sorted cells, and RNA quality was checked on an Agilent RNA 6000 Nano chip. CDR1 and CDR2 (LGHNT, FRNRAP) derive from the germline V gene. From the cysteine through the phenylalanine, the CDR3 covers 14 amino acids. This entry keeps only the CDR3 DNA: 42 bases, framed from base 1. This clonotype was found once. Its recognized antigen is unknown. At one of its ends the junction is not consistent with the germline gene, which may arise from a read error. TCRalpha and TCRbeta libraries were amplified separately by semi-nested PCR with Advantage 2 and reverse primers in the TRAC or TRBC constant regions. Between about 3 and 500 ng of total RNA was used as input for first-strand cDNA synthesis. TCR cDNA libraries were made by 5'-RACE with the SMARTer PCR cDNA Synthesis kit, using a poly-dT primer for first-strand synthesis. The semi-nested reverse primers in the constant regions carried 5-nucleotide sample-specific barcodes, and the PCR products were cleaned up with the Zymo DNA Clean and Concentrator-5 kit. Up to ten barcoded samples were pooled, ligated to Illumina adaptors and sequenced as 2 x 150 bp paired-end reads on an Illumina MiSeq. The authors processed their data as follows. Demultiplexed reads were aligned using BLAT against a custom library containing all human TRAV, TRAJ, TRBV, TRBD and TRBJ combinations from IMGT. The best BLAT hits were picked using pslCDnaFilter (-maxAligns=1, -ignoreIntrons), and custom Perl scripts were used to calculate clonotype frequencies. Through fastp at Q25 and MiXCR, TCRdb rebuilt clones from the public reads, retaining in-frame beta chains. Entries that share a CDR3 protein sequence are merged under the most common genes and DNA. These V and J calls are TCRdb output, not the study's own analysis. This sample holds 5,000 to 6,500 distinct CDR3 sequences; 30% to 40% were observed only once. The ten largest clones represent 2.4% of the sample.

The V and J genes are TRBV12-5 and TRBJ2-1, and perhaps TRBD2 as D gene, on 7 matching bases. Sequencing was carried out using naive CD8+ T cells from blood. What the cell subset or site label conveys for this sample: CD3+TCRalphabeta+CD8SP T cells; for blood, CD45RO-CCR7+ naive CD8+ T cells. This TCR was sampled from a human donor who gave cord blood stem cells for thymic organoid culture, a cardiac surgery patient who gave postnatal thymus, or a blood donor (not recorded which). The CDR3 protein sequence reads: CASALMGGDNEQLF. The DNA sequence is TGTGCTAGTGCCTTAATGGGAGGGGACAATGAGCAGCTCTTC.